Below, 10 T cell receptor beta chains from the same sample are listed, as sequenced in a study of shared clonotypes between healthy human individuals. Method: immunoSEQ multiplex PCR; TCRdb's copy keeps in-frame clones and lacks some. The data contain about 2.4 million clones, roughly nine tenths of them singletons. Specimen: naive CD4+ T cells sorted from blood. Subset given: CD45RA+ positively selected. The source is a man between 18 and 35 years old in good health.

This chain links TRBV11-1 with TRBJ2-5; D may be TRBD2 (5 bases). The CDR3 covers 15 residues. The germline CDR1 and CDR2 sequences are SGHAT and FQDESV (reference sequence). The germline V and J ends were trimmed by 4 bases and 0 bases, with 12 bases remaining between them. CDR3 sequence reads: CASSSRTAYQETQYF. DNA for the CDR3: TGTGCCAGCAGCTCGAGGACTGCGTACCAAGAGACCCAGTACTTC. The variable domain in full, completed from reference TRBV11-1 and TRBJ2-5, reads EAEVAQSPRYKITEKSQAVAFWCDPISGHATLYWYRQILGQGPELLVQFQDESVVDDSQLPKDRFSAERLKGVDSTLKIQPAELGDSAMYLCASSSRTAYQETQYFGPGTRLLVL.

The chain uses TRBV6-1 and TRBJ2-5; 7 bases align to TRBD2. The CDR3 spans 13 residues. The trim removed 6 bases at V and 3 bases at J, leaving 4 bases unmatched. CDR1 and CDR2 (germline): MNHNS, SASEGT. The CDR3 sequence: CASSHGLEETQYF. CDR3 DNA: TGTGCCAGCAGCCACGGACTAGAAGAGACCCAGTACTTC.

This clone has a handful of counts. This chain connects TRBV18 to TRBJ1-5; 8 nucleotides match TRBD1. V lost 8 bases to trimming and J lost 4 bases; unmatched junction nucleotides: 7. CDR1 KGHSH and CDR2 LQKENI come from the germline V gene. There are 14 residues in the CDR3. Here the CDR3 reads CASRATGDNQPQHF. DNA for the CDR3: TGTGCCAGCCGCGCGACAGGGGATAATCAGCCCCAGCATTTT.

The count of this clone is one. This chain links TRBV7-8 with TRBJ2-7; D ambiguous. The CDR3 loop spans 10 amino acids. The V and J ends lost 5 bases and 7 bases respectively, with 6 bases between them. The germline V gene encodes CDR1 SGHVS and CDR2 FQNEAQ. CDR3 bases: TGTGCCAGCAGCGTAGAGGAGCAGTACTTC. This sequence encodes CASSVEEQYF.

The chain employs TRBV9 and TRBJ2-1; the D gene is possibly TRBD1 (5 bases). The germline V gene has CDR1 SGDLS and CDR2 YYNGEE. The V end lost 0 bases, the J end lost 8 bases, and 9 bases lay between the germline ends. The CDR3 covers 13 residues. CDR3 amino acids: CASSVDRRDEQFF. Here the CDR3 DNA reads TGTGCCAGCAGCGTAGACAGGAGAGATGAGCAGTTCTTC.

The chain combines TRBV4-3 with TRBJ1-1; D uncertain. With 4 bases removed from V and 3 bases from J, the gap between germline ends came to 9 bases. Germline CDR1 and CDR2: LGHNA and YSLEER. The CDR3 has 13 amino acids. The CDR3 reads CASSLDRDTEAFF. In DNA, the CDR3 is TGCGCCAGCAGCCTCGATCGTGACACTGAAGCTTTCTTT.

In this sample, this clone turned up once. Other nucleotide sequences from this sample produce the same CDR3. This chain joins TRBV19 and TRBJ2-5; 10 bases map to TRBD2. Per the germline V gene, CDR1 is LNHDA and CDR2 is SQIVND (reference sequence). V lost 6 bases to trimming and J lost 4 bases; unmatched junction nucleotides: 8. There are 15 residues in the CDR3. CDR3 bases: TGTGCCAGTAGCCCGCTAGCGGGGGTCCGAGAGACCCAGTACTTC. This gives the protein CASSPLAGVRETQYF.

CDR3 in amino acids: CASSSPLNTEAFF. The CDR3 DNA reads as TGTGCCAGCAGCTCACCCTTGAACACTGAAGCTTTCTTT. The V gene is TRBV7-3, the J gene TRBJ1-1; no firm D call. V gave up 4 bases and J gave up 0 bases, with 6 bases separating them. Germline loops: CDR1 SGHTA, CDR2 FQGTGA. CDR3 length: 13 residues.

The chain employs TRBV19 and TRBJ2-1; 15 nucleotides line up with TRBD2. CDR3 size: 22 residues. The germline V gene encodes CDR1 LNHDA and CDR2 SQIVND (reference sequence). The V and J ends lost 4 bases and 6 bases, in that order; junction bases with no gene match: 22. CDR3 amino acids: CASSTQLFIPGLAGGRINEQFF. The CDR3 bases are TGTGCCAGTAGTACCCAACTTTTCATACCGGGACTAGCGGGGGGCCGGATCAATGAGCAGTTCTTC.

This clone has just one count. The chain employs TRBV10-1 and TRBJ2-3; D not certain. Germline V gene lookup returns CDR1 WNHNN and CDR2 SYGVQD (reference sequence). The V and J ends lost 4 bases and 0 bases respectively, with 11 bases between them. The CDR3 runs to 15 residues. The CDR3 region has the DNA TGCGCCAGCAGTGCCCCAGGAACTAGCACAGATACGCAGTATTTT. Protein product: CASSAPGTSTDTQYF.